Listed below are T cell receptor beta chains from one sample, sequenced in a study of cytomegalovirus exposure and HLA in healthy donors. Libraries were prepared by immunoSEQ multiplex PCR; TCRdb keeps only in-frame clonotypes and omits some of them. The sample totals 120,000 to 150,000 clones. Sequenced input: PBMCs. The receptors come from a woman between 45 and 65 years old in good health and CMV-seronegative. Both conserved end residues are part of each CDR3. The order of the fields is J gene, V gene, CDR3 length, D gene, CDR3 protein, CDR3 DNA. The D gene is left open where the match is weak.

j_call: TRBJ1-1
v_call: TRBV23-1
cdr3_length: 18
d_call: TRBD1
cdr3_aa: CASSQSWRQGSLNTEAFF
cdr3_nt: TGCGCCAGCAGTCAATCCTGGAGACAGGGAAGTTTGAACACTGAAGCTTTCTTT

j_call: TRBJ2-1
v_call: TRBV30
cdr3_length: 13
d_call: NA
cdr3_aa: CAWSGPWGDEQFF
cdr3_nt: TGTGCCTGGAGTGGTCCTTGGGGCGATGAGCAGTTCTTC

j_call: TRBJ2-6
v_call: TRBV2
cdr3_length: 15
d_call: NA
cdr3_aa: CAGMDSPPGANVLTF
cdr3_nt: TGTGCCGGCATGGACAGCCCTCCTGGGGCCAACGTCCTGACTTTC

j_call: TRBJ2-3
v_call: TRBV5-1
cdr3_length: 17
d_call: TRBD1
cdr3_aa: CASSLEGQGALTDTQYF
cdr3_nt: TGCGCCAGCAGCTTGGAGGGTCAGGGGGCCTTGACAGATACGCAGTATTTT

j_call: TRBJ2-5
v_call: TRBV6-5
cdr3_length: 14
d_call: NA
cdr3_aa: CASSPTQRKGTQYF
cdr3_nt: TGTGCCAGCAGCCCAACCCAGCGGAAGGGGACCCAGTACTTC

j_call: TRBJ2-7
v_call: TRBV5-1
cdr3_length: 16
d_call: TRBD2
cdr3_aa: CASSLGTTSGSYEQYF
cdr3_nt: TGCGCCAGCAGCTTAGGTACGACTAGCGGCTCCTACGAGCAGTACTTC

j_call: TRBJ1-2
v_call: TRBV5-1
cdr3_length: 13
d_call: NA
cdr3_aa: CASSQTRNYGYTF
cdr3_nt: TGCGCCAGCAGCCAGACACGAAACTATGGCTACACCTTC

j_call: TRBJ2-7
v_call: TRBV2
cdr3_length: 13
d_call: NA
cdr3_aa: CASSGGSGDEQYF
cdr3_nt: TGTGCCAGCAGTGGGGGGTCAGGGGACGAGCAGTACTTC

j_call: TRBJ1-1
v_call: TRBV19
cdr3_length: 13
d_call: NA
cdr3_aa: CASSIQVNTEAFF
cdr3_nt: TGTGCCAGTAGTATTCAGGTGAACACTGAAGCTTTCTTT

j_call: TRBJ1-4
v_call: TRBV5-1
cdr3_length: 13
d_call: NA
cdr3_aa: CASSLASPEELFF
cdr3_nt: TGCGCCAGCAGCTTGGCGAGCCCAGAGGAACTGTTTTTT

j_call: TRBJ1-2
v_call: TRBV28
cdr3_length: 13
d_call: NA
cdr3_aa: CASRVYRDYGYTF
cdr3_nt: TGTGCCAGCAGAGTATACAGGGACTATGGCTACACCTTC

j_call: TRBJ1-3
v_call: TRBV18
cdr3_length: 15
d_call: NA
cdr3_aa: CASSPQGVSGNTIYF
cdr3_nt: TGTGCCAGCTCACCACAGGGGGTCTCTGGAAACACCATATATTTT

j_call: TRBJ2-7
v_call: TRBV14
cdr3_length: 16
d_call: TRBD2
cdr3_aa: CASSPLLAGGHVEQYF
cdr3_nt: TGTGCCAGCAGCCCCCTACTAGCGGGGGGGCACGTCGAGCAGTACTTC

j_call: TRBJ2-1
v_call: TRBV27
cdr3_length: 15
d_call: NA
cdr3_aa: CASSLQESGYNEQFF
cdr3_nt: TGTGCCAGCAGTTTGCAGGAGAGCGGGTACAATGAGCAGTTCTTC

j_call: TRBJ2-5
v_call: TRBV7-6
cdr3_length: 17
d_call: TRBD2
cdr3_aa: CASSATSGVRYQETQYF
cdr3_nt: TGTGCCAGCAGCGCTACTAGCGGGGTCAGGTATCAAGAGACCCAGTACTTC

j_call: TRBJ2-7
v_call: TRBV7-9
cdr3_length: 16
d_call: NA
cdr3_aa: CASSPSGISRSYEQYF
cdr3_nt: TGTGCCAGCAGCCCCTCGGGGATAAGTAGATCCTACGAGCAGTACTTC

j_call: TRBJ1-5
v_call: TRBV5-3
cdr3_length: 14
d_call: NA
cdr3_aa: CARSLGAGRQPQHF
cdr3_nt: TGTGCCAGAAGCCTGGGGGCCGGTCGACAGCCCCAGCATTTT

j_call: TRBJ2-3
v_call: TRBV6-5
cdr3_length: 13
d_call: NA
cdr3_aa: CASTKGGVDTQYF
cdr3_nt: TGTGCCAGCACCAAAGGGGGTGTCGATACGCAGTATTTT

j_call: TRBJ2-5
v_call: TRBV7-9
cdr3_length: 14
d_call: TRBD1
cdr3_aa: CASSPTGERGTQYF
cdr3_nt: TGTGCCAGCAGCCCGACAGGGGAAAGGGGGACCCAGTACTTC

j_call: TRBJ1-5
v_call: TRBV30
cdr3_length: 13
d_call: NA
cdr3_aa: CAWSGKGRQPQHF
cdr3_nt: TGTGCCTGGAGTGGGAAGGGGCGTCAGCCCCAGCATTTT

j_call: TRBJ2-6
v_call: TRBV7-9
cdr3_length: 19
d_call: TRBD2
cdr3_aa: CASSLAMGREGAGANVLTF
cdr3_nt: TGTGCCAGCAGCTTAGCAATGGGGCGGGAGGGCGCTGGGGCCAACGTCCTGACTTTC

j_call: TRBJ2-3
v_call: TRBV20-1
cdr3_length: 10
d_call: NA
cdr3_aa: CSAGTDTQYF
cdr3_nt: TGCAGTGCCGGCACAGATACGCAGTATTTT

j_call: TRBJ2-1
v_call: TRBV28
cdr3_length: 14
d_call: NA
cdr3_aa: CASSLMGAYNEQFF
cdr3_nt: TGTGCCAGCAGTTTAATGGGGGCATATAATGAGCAGTTCTTC

j_call: TRBJ1-1
v_call: TRBV19
cdr3_length: 13
d_call: NA
cdr3_aa: CASSIDRQVEAFF
cdr3_nt: TGTGCCAGTAGTATAGATCGACAGGTAGAAGCTTTCTTT

j_call: TRBJ2-7
v_call: TRBV14
cdr3_length: 15
d_call: TRBD2
cdr3_aa: CASSATSGPPYEQYF
cdr3_nt: TGTGCCAGCAGCGCGACTAGCGGGCCTCCCTACGAGCAGTACTTC

j_call: TRBJ1-2
v_call: TRBV13
cdr3_length: 13
d_call: TRBD1
cdr3_aa: CASSQGQSYGYTF
cdr3_nt: TGTGCCAGCAGCCAGGGACAGAGCTATGGCTACACCTTC

j_call: TRBJ2-2
v_call: TRBV5-6
cdr3_length: 16
d_call: NA
cdr3_aa: CASSLLSRRTTGELFF
cdr3_nt: TGTGCCAGCAGCCTTCTGAGTCGGAGGACGACCGGGGAGCTGTTTTTT

j_call: TRBJ1-4
v_call: TRBV11-2
cdr3_length: 15
d_call: NA
cdr3_aa: CASSPRAGRGEKLFF
cdr3_nt: TGTGCCAGCAGCCCCCGTGCGGGTCGAGGTGAAAAACTGTTTTTT

j_call: TRBJ2-5
v_call: TRBV7-9
cdr3_length: 16
d_call: NA
cdr3_aa: CASSLDASGNSETQYF
cdr3_nt: TGTGCCAGCAGCTTAGATGCTTCGGGGAATAGTGAGACCCAGTACTTC

j_call: TRBJ2-7
v_call: TRBV27
cdr3_length: 15
d_call: NA
cdr3_aa: CASSTTGTPGHEQYF
cdr3_nt: TGTGCCAGCAGCACCACCGGGACTCCAGGGCACGAGCAGTACTTC

j_call: TRBJ1-4
v_call: TRBV13
cdr3_length: 13
d_call: NA
cdr3_aa: CASSLGQNEKLFF
cdr3_nt: TGTGCCAGCAGCTTAGGACAAAATGAAAAACTGTTTTTT

j_call: TRBJ2-1
v_call: TRBV7-3
cdr3_length: 14
d_call: NA
cdr3_aa: CASSPGLARNEQFF
cdr3_nt: TGTGCCAGCAGCCCGGGTTTAGCGCGCAATGAGCAGTTCTTC

j_call: TRBJ2-5
v_call: TRBV10-3
cdr3_length: 15
d_call: NA
cdr3_aa: CAISESWQGKETQYF
cdr3_nt: TGTGCCATCAGTGAGTCGTGGCAGGGAAAAGAGACCCAGTACTTC

j_call: TRBJ1-3
v_call: TRBV5-4
cdr3_length: 15
d_call: TRBD1
cdr3_aa: CASSRDRVSGNTIYF
cdr3_nt: TGTGCCAGCAGCCGGGACAGGGTCTCTGGAAACACCATATATTTT

j_call: TRBJ2-7
v_call: TRBV6-1
cdr3_length: 15
d_call: TRBD1
cdr3_aa: CASTIRGQGVYEQYF
cdr3_nt: TGTGCCAGCACCATCCGGGGACAGGGGGTTTACGAGCAGTACTTC

j_call: TRBJ2-1
v_call: TRBV7-3
cdr3_length: 13
d_call: NA
cdr3_aa: CASSLRVQNEQFF
cdr3_nt: TGTGCCAGCAGCTTGAGGGTCCAGAATGAGCAGTTCTTC

j_call: TRBJ2-2
v_call: TRBV27
cdr3_length: 17
d_call: NA
cdr3_aa: CASSPILGSGNTGELFF
cdr3_nt: TGTGCCAGCAGCCCCATCCTCGGTAGCGGGAACACCGGGGAGCTGTTTTTT

j_call: TRBJ2-7
v_call: TRBV2
cdr3_length: 14
d_call: TRBD2
cdr3_aa: CASSKLAGGREQYF
cdr3_nt: TGTGCCAGCAGTAAACTAGCGGGGGGGCGGGAGCAGTACTTC

j_call: TRBJ2-2
v_call: TRBV28
cdr3_length: 14
d_call: NA
cdr3_aa: CASRPGPNTGELFF
cdr3_nt: TGTGCCAGCAGGCCGGGTCCGAACACCGGGGAGCTGTTTTTT

j_call: TRBJ1-1
v_call: TRBV4-1
cdr3_length: 13
d_call: NA
cdr3_aa: CASSQTGNTEAFF
cdr3_nt: TGCGCCAGCAGCCAGACAGGAAACACTGAAGCTTTCTTT

j_call: TRBJ2-1
v_call: TRBV7-2
cdr3_length: 19
d_call: TRBD2
cdr3_aa: CASSNLGGGASGMRNEQFF
cdr3_nt: TGTGCCAGCAGCAACCTGGGGGGAGGGGCTAGCGGGATGCGGAATGAGCAGTTCTTC